The T cell receptor (beta chain) under discussion was sequenced for a study of T cell responses to AZD1222 COVID-19 vaccine. Study-level results: The donor group comprised mostly white British people and more females; the analysis possibly underestimated clonal diversity. No day 14 peak samples; only post-peak repertoires were characterized. Among AZD1222 vaccinees, only 5 to 7 were seropositive at baseline.

The CDR3 contains 15 residues. Trimming pared 5 bases from V and 0 bases from J, leaving 14 bases between. Germline lookup yields CDR1 ENHRY and CDR2 SYGVKD. Produced via immunoSEQ multiplex PCR; TCRdb's table is partial and in-frame only. The table includes about 150,000 clones, 89% detected once. Note on this clone: Its cognate antigen is unknown.

This sample comprised peripheral blood, obtained 28 days after the second AZD1222 dose. This sequence originates from an adult who received the AZD1222 COVID-19 vaccine. The rearrangement links TRBV10-3 to TRBJ2-7; tentative D call: TRBD1 (6 bases). The CDR3 DNA is TGTGCCATCAGTCGACAGGAACCAATCTCCTACGAGCAGTACTTC. It encodes CAISRQEPISYEQYF.